This T cell receptor (beta chain) was identified during a study of T cells in localized non-small cell lung cancer. The assay was immunoSEQ multiplex PCR, and TCRdb's table has in-frame clones only and misses some. There are some 35,000 clones in the sample; around nine tenths occur only once, and around 6.9% lies in the top ten. The source material was peripheral blood, sampled before any cancer treatment. This clonotype was obtained from an older female donor with stage I lung adenocarcinoma.

CDR3 DNA: TGTGCCATCAGACCAGGAGGTGAAACCTATGGCTACACCTTC. Protein: CAIRPGGETYGYTF. The rearrangement links TRBV10-3 to TRBJ1-2; no firm D call. The germline V gene encodes CDR1 ENHRY and CDR2 SYGVKD. Trimming took 6 bases from V and 4 from J, leaving 15 bases between them. The CDR3 has 14 residues.